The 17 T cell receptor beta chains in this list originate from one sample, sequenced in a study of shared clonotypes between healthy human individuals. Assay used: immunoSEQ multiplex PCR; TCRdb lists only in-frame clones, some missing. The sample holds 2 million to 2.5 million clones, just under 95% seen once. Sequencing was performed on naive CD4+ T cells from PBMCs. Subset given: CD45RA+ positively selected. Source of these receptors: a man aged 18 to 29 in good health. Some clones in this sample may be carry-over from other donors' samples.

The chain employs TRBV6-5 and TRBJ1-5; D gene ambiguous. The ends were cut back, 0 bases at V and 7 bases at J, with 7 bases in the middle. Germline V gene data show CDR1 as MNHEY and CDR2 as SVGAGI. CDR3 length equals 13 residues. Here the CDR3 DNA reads TGTGCCAGCAGTTACTCTGGTCAACAGCCCCAGCATTTT. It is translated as CASSYSGQQPQHF.

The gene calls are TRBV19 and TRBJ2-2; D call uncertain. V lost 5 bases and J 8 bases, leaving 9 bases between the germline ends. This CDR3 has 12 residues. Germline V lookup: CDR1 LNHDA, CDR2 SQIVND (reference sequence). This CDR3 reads CASSGVRGELFF. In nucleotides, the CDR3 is TGTGCCAGTAGTGGGGTCCGGGGGGAGCTGTTTTTT.

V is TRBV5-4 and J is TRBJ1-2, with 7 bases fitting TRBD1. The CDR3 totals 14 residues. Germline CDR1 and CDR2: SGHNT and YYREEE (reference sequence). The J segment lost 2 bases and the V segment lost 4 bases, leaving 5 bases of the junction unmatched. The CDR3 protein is CASSHQQGNYGYTF. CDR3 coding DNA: TGTGCCAGCAGCCATCAACAGGGGAACTATGGCTACACCTTC. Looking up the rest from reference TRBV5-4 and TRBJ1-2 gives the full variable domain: ETGVTQSPTHLIKTRGQQVTLRCSSQSGHNTVSWYQQALGQGPQFIFQYYREEENGRGNFPPRFSGLQFPNYSSELNVNALELDDSALYLCASSHQQGNYGYTFGSGTRLTVV.

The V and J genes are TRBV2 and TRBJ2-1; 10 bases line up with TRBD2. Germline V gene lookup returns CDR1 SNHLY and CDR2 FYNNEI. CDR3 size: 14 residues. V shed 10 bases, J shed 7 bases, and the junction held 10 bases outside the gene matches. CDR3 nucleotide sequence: TGTGCCACCGACTTCCCAGCGGGAGGGAATGAGCAGTTCTTC. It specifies CATDFPAGGNEQFF.

The CDR3 sequence: CASSPSSNVGAGPYGYTF. CDR3 nucleotide sequence: TGTGCCAGCTCACCTTCCTCGAACGTGGGGGCTGGCCCCTATGGCTACACCTTC. The chain carries TRBV18 and TRBJ1-2; a possible D gene is TRBD1 (6 bases). V lost 3 bases, J lost 4 bases, and 24 bases lay in between. The CDR3 length is 18 residues. Germline V gene lookup returns CDR1 KGHSH and CDR2 LQKENI.

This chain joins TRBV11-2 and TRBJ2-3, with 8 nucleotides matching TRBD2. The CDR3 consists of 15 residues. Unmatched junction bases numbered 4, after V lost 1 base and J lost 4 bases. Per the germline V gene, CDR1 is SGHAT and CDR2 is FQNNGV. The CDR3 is CASSLAGGRSDTQYF. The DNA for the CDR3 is TGTGCCAGCAGCTTAGCGGGAGGGCGTTCAGATACGCAGTATTTT.

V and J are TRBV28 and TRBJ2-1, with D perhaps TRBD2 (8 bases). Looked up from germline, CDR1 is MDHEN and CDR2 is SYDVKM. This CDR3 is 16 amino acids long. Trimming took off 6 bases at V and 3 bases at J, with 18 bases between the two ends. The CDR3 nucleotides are TGTGCCAGCAGATCAGGGGGGACTAGTAGCTACAATGAGCAGTTCTTC. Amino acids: CASRSGGTSSYNEQFF.

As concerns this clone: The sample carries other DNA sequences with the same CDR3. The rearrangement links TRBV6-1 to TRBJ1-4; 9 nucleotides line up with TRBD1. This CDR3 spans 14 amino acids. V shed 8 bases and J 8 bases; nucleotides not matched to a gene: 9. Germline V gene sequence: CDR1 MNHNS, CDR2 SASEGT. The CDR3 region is CASSRGQGGEKLFF. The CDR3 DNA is TGTGCCAGCTCCCGGGGACAGGGTGGGGAAAAACTGTTTTTT.

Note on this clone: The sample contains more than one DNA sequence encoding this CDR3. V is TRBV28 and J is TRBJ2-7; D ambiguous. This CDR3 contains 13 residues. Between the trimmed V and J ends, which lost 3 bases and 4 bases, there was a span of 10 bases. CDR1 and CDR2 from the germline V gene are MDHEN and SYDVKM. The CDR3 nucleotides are TGTGCCAGCAGTTTTCCAGTAACTTACGAGCAGTACTTC. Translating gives CASSFPVTYEQYF.

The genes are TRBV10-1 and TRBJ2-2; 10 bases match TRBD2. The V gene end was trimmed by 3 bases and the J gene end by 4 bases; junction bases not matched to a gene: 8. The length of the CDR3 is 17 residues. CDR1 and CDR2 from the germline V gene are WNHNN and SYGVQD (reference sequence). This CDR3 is CASSDAAGGRGTGELFF. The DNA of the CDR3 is TGCGCCAGCAGTGACGCAGCGGGAGGGCGAGGCACCGGGGAGCTGTTTTTT.

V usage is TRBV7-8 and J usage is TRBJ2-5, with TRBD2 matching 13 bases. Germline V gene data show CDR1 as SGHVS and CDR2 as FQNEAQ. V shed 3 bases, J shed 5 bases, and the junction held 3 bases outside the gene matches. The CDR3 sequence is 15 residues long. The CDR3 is CASSFPTSGRETQYF. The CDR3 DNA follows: TGTGCCAGCAGCTTCCCGACTAGCGGGAGGGAGACCCAGTACTTC. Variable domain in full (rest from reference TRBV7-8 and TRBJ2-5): GAGVSQSPRYKVAKRGQDVALRCDPISGHVSLFWYQQALGQGPEFLTYFQNEAQLDKSGLPSDRFFAERPEGSVSTLKIQRTQQEDSAVYLCASSFPTSGRETQYFGPGTRLLVL.

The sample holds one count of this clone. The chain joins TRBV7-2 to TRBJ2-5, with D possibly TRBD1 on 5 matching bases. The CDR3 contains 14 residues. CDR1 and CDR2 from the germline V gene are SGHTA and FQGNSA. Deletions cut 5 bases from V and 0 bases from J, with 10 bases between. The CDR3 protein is CASSPRGNQETQYF. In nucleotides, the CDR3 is TGTGCCAGCAGCCCAAGGGGAAACCAAGAGACCCAGTACTTC.

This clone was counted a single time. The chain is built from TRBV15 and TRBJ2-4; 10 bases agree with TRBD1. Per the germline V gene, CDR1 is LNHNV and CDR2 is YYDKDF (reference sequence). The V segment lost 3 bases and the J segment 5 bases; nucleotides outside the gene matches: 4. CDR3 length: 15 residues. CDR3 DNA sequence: TGTGCCACCAGCAGGGGGACAGGGGATGAAAACATTCAGTACTTC. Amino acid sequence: CATSRGTGDENIQYF.

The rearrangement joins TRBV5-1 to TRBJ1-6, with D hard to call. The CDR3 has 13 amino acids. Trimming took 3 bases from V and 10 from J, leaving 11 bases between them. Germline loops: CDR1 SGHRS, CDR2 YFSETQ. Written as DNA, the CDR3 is TGCGCCAGCAGCTCAGATAGGGTCTCACCCCTCCACTTT. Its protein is CASSSDRVSPLHF.

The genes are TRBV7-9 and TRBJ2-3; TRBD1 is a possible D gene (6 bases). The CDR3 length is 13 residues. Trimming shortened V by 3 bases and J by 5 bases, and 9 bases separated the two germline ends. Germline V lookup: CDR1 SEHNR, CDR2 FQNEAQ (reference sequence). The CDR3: CASSFTGRDTQYF. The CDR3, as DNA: TGTGCCAGCAGCTTCACAGGGCGAGATACGCAGTATTTT.

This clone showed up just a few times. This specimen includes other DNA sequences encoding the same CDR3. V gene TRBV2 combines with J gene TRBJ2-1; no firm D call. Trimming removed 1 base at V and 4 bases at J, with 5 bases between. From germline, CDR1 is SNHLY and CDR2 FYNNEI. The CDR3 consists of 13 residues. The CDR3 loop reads CASSEGGYNEQFF. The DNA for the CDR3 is TGTGCCAGCAGTGAAGGGGGTTACAATGAGCAGTTCTTC.

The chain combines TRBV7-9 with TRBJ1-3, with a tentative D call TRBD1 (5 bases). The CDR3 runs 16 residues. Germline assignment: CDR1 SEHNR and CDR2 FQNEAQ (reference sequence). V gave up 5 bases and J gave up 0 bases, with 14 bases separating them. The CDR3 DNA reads TGTGCCAGCAGCCAGACAGAAACCTTCTCTGGAAACACCATATATTTT. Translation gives CASSQTETFSGNTIYF.